The present entry profiles one T cell receptor (beta chain) with its context. Its specificity is unknown. Second doses were pooled across both intervals (about 4 or about 12 weeks). The protocol was immunoSEQ multiplex PCR, while the TCRdb copy is restricted to in-frame clones and leaves out a portion. The data show nearly 110,000 clones, with 85% to 95% seen just once and 6.2% held by the top ten. In germline, CDR1 is SGHVS, CDR2 FNYEAQ. The V end was cut by 2 bases, the J end by 1 base, with 9 bases between. The CDR3 extends over 15 amino acids. The data are from a study of T cell responses to AZD1222 COVID-19 vaccine. Study-wide results and caveats: The donor cohort was predominantly white British with a female majority, and clonal diversity may have been underestimated.

The source of this sequence is an adult who received the AZD1222 COVID-19 vaccine. The source material was peripheral blood, sampled 28 days after the second AZD1222 dose. The V call is TRBV7-6, the J call TRBJ1-5; D not certain. CDR3 nucleotide sequence: TGTGCCAGCAGCTTAAGAGCCGGGAGCAATCAGCCCCAGCATTTT. It is translated as CASSLRAGSNQPQHF.